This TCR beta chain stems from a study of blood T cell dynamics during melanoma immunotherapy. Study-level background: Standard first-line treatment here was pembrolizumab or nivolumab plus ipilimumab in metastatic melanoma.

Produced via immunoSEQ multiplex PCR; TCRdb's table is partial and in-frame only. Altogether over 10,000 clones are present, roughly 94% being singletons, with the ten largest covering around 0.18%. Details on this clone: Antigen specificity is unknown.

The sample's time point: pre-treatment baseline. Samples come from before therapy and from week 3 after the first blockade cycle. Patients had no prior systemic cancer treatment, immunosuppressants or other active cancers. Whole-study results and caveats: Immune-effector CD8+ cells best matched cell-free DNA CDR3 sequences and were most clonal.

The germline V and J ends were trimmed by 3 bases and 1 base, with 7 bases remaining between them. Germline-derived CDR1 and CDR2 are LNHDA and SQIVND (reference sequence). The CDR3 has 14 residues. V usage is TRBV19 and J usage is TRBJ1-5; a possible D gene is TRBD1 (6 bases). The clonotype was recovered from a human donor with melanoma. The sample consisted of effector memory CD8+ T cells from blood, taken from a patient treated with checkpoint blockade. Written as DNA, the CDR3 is TGTGCCAGTAGTATGGGGACAAGCAATCAGCCCCAGCATTTT. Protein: CASSMGTSNQPQHF.